These 9 T cell receptor beta chains were sequenced from one sample in a study of cytomegalovirus exposure and HLA in healthy donors (dated by TCRdb to 2017 to 2019). Receptors were amplified or captured by the immunoSEQ multiplex PCR assay. A mixture of 60 forward primers for TCR Vbeta segments and 13 reverse primers for TCR Jbeta segments was used in the multiplex PCR. TCRdb stores this immuneACCESS table with in-frame sequences only. Part of the clones is absent; in the studies checked, under half of the shortfall reflects unresolved V genes, and no reason is known for the rest. For this sample the table gives some 180,000 clones, of which roughly three quarters were detected only once. Together, the top ten hold 2% to 2.5% of the sample. Sequenced material: PBMCs. These TCRs come from a woman aged 25 to 39 in good health and CMV-seropositive.

The V call is TRBV4-2, the J call TRBJ1-6; 8 bases are shared with TRBD1. CDR3 size: 14 residues. From germline, CDR1 is LGHNA and CDR2 YNFKEQ. After removal of 5 bases from V and 10 bases from J, the junction contained 7 bases not matched to a gene. The CDR3 nucleotides read TGTGCCAGCAGCACGGACAGGGAGAAGTCACCCCTCCACTTT. This sequence encodes CASSTDREKSPLHF.

The CDR3 sequence is CASSAGTGRGPYGYTF. CDR3 DNA: TGTGCCAGCAGTGCCGGGACAGGTCGCGGGCCTTATGGCTACACCTTC. This chain connects TRBV27 to TRBJ1-2, with 8 bases aligning to TRBD1. The CDR3 covers 16 residues. Germline trimming cut 5 bases from V and 5 bases from J; bases unmatched to any gene: 13. CDR1 and CDR2 from the germline V gene are MNHEY and SMNVEV (reference sequence).

The chain employs TRBV7-9 and TRBJ1-3, with D maybe TRBD1 (6 bases). CDR3 length: 15 residues. Germline V gene data show CDR1 as SEHNR and CDR2 as FQNEAQ (reference sequence). The V end was cut by 4 bases, the J end by 9 bases, with 19 bases between. The CDR3 sequence is CASSSPRGASSTIYF. CDR3 DNA sequence: TGTGCCAGCAGCTCCCCCCGGGGGGCCTCAAGCACCATATATTTT.

The chain has TRBV11-2 and TRBJ1-2; D is possibly TRBD1 (6 bases). The CDR3 sequence is 13 residues long. Germline CDR1 reads SGHAT; CDR2 reads FQNNGV. V was shortened by 5 bases and J by 2 bases, with 9 bases between the two germline ends. The CDR3 DNA is TGTGCCAGCAGCCCGGACAGCAACTATGGCTACACCTTC. Its translation: CASSPDSNYGYTF.

The V and J genes are TRBV6-1 and TRBJ2-3; the D gene is possibly TRBD2 (6 bases). The germline V gene has CDR1 MNHNS and CDR2 SASEGT. The CDR3 is 14 amino acids. Trimming removed 1 base at V and 7 bases at J, with 12 bases between. The CDR3 nucleotides read TGTGCCAGCAGTGAAGGAGGAGGGGTCCATACGCAGTATTTT. It specifies CASSEGGGVHTQYF.

The chain uses TRBV20-1 and TRBJ2-7; TRBD1 matches 7 bases. The ends lost 2 bases at V and 9 bases at J; junction bases unmatched: 4. Germline loops: CDR1 DFQATT, CDR2 SNEGSKA (reference sequence). The CDR3 covers 11 residues. CDR3 sequence (DNA): TGCAGTGCTAGACCAGACAGGGTGCAGTACTTC. This sequence encodes CSARPDRVQYF.

The CDR3, as DNA: TGTGCCAGCCGGGGAGTCTTTAATGAAAAACTGTTTTTT. Protein sequence: CASRGVFNEKLFF. V is TRBV5-6 and J is TRBJ1-4; D gene uncertain. The germline V gene encodes CDR1 SGHDT and CDR2 YYEEEE. Trimming cost V 7 bases and J 4 bases, with 11 bases left between them. This CDR3 has 13 residues.

CDR3 in DNA: TGTGCCAGCAGTCCGGGGACAGGGCACAATCAGCCCCAGCATTTT. As protein: CASSPGTGHNQPQHF. The chain is built from TRBV6-1 and TRBJ1-5; 9 bases are a match to TRBD1. This CDR3 contains 15 residues. From germline, CDR1 is MNHNS and CDR2 SASEGT. V trimming: 5 bases; J trimming: 3 bases; junction bases outside the gene matches: 5.

Written as DNA, the CDR3 is TGTGCCAGCAGCCGTTTAAATGAAAAACTGTTTTTT. Translated, it gives CASSRLNEKLFF. J is TRBJ1-4 and V is TRBV7-6; D is unresolved. Trimming pared 5 bases from V and 5 bases from J, leaving 6 bases between. CDR3 size: 12 residues. The germline CDR1 and CDR2 sequences are SGHVS and FNYEAQ.